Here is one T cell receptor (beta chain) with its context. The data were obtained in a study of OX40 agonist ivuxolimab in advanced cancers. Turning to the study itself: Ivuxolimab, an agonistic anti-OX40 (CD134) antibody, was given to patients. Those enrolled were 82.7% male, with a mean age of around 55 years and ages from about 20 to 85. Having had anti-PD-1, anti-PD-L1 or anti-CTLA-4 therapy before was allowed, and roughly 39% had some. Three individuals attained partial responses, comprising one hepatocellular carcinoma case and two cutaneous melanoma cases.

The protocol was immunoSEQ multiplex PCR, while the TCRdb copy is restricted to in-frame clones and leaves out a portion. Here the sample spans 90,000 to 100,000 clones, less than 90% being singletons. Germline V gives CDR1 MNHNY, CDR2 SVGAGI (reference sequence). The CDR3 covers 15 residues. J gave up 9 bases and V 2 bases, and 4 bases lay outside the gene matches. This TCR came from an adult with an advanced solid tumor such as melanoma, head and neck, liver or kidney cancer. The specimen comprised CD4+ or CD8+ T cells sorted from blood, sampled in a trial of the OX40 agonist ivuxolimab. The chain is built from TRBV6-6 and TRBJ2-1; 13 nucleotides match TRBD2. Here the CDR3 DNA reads TGTGCCAGCAGTTACGGTGGGACTAGCGGGATTGAGCAGTTCTTC. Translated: CASSYGGTSGIEQFF.